These T cell receptor beta chains were read from a single sample in a study of technical replicates of blood from several donors. Method: immunoSEQ multiplex PCR; TCRdb's copy keeps in-frame clones and lacks some. The data hold approximately 59,000 clones, with roughly 86% observed a single time. The source material was PBMCs. These receptors were obtained from a human donor in good health. Some clones in this sample may be carry-over from other donors' samples. The conserved cysteine and the conserved F or W are not part of the CDR3 here. The listing skips clone size in some rows; elsewhere it reads once, few, many or a size class.

abundance	len	j_gene	v_gene	CDR3aa
-	13	TRBJ2-1	TRBV5-4	ASSLVAGVGSEQF
-	10	TRBJ2-7	TRBV30	AWTEAGGEQY
-	13	TRBJ2-7	TRBV19	ASSMTVHSSYEQY
medium-sized	13	TRBJ1-6	TRBV7-9	ASSSAGEFNSPLH
few	14	TRBJ2-1	TRBV4-3	ASSQEGLAGDTEQF
-	10	TRBJ1-1	TRBV29-1	SALTGNTEAF
-	10	TRBJ1-1	TRBV6-1	ASTGIDTEAF
once	15	TRBJ1-1	TRBV14	ASSRGGGWVKDTEAF
-	14	TRBJ2-5	TRBV9	ASSAPRDSLRETQY
-	13	TRBJ2-1	TRBV15	ATSRVSGGHNEQF
-	16	TRBJ1-1	TRBV25-1	ASSARPALVGARTEAF
once	14	TRBJ2-5	TRBV11-1	ASSLAGTGERKTQY
-	12	TRBJ2-7	TRBV7-2	ASSEYDGGYEQY
-	13	TRBJ1-3	TRBV12-1	ASRPRGFSGNTIY
-	14	TRBJ1-5	TRBV21-1	ASSMAGTEPNQPQH
-	14	TRBJ2-3	TRBV19	ASSARTSGPTDTQY
once	13	TRBJ1-2	TRBV21-1	ASSCGGQGRYGYT
-	14	TRBJ2-2	TRBV9	ASSVAGGTTTGELF
-	12	TRBJ2-5	TRBV30	AWRPGQGGETQY
-	12	TRBJ1-6	TRBV6-5	ASSYEGQREPLH
-	12	TRBJ1-2	TRBV5-1	ASSWGGRPYGYT
-	12	TRBJ1-1	TRBV7-9	ASSLVQGNTEAF
-	10	TRBJ2-7	TRBV30	ACGTSGEGWY
-	13	TRBJ2-7	TRBV7-8	ASSLDWFSSYEQY
-	16	TRBJ2-1	TRBV4-1	ASSQDWQRDYSYNEQF
once	13	TRBJ2-7	TRBV10-3	AITAGGTFGYEQY
-	12	TRBJ2-1	TRBV6-1	ASSPAGGSSEQF
-	13	TRBJ2-3	TRBV5-5	ASSPGLGLSDTQY
-	13	TRBJ2-1	TRBV5-3	ARRGSEAGFHEQF
-	15	TRBJ1-2	TRBV5-1	ASRNRLSVKTIYGYT
-	12	TRBJ1-1	TRBV18	ASSPNRANTEAF
once	13	TRBJ1-4	TRBV19	ASSFWTGTDEKLF
-	12	TRBJ2-7	TRBV11-1	ASSLRQGAHEQY
-	11	TRBJ1-2	TRBV19	ASRMAGNYGYT
-	12	TRBJ1-4	TRBV2	ASSWQGNNEKLF
-	11	TRBJ1-1	TRBV7-2	ASSQGQGGEAF
once	17	TRBJ2-1	TRBV19	ASSIEGAGGPSAYNEQF
-	14	TRBJ2-1	TRBV7-9	ASSLLRPQSYNEQF
-	15	TRBJ2-2	TRBV4-3	ASSRGAAGGNTGELF
once	8	TRBJ2-7	TRBV30	AALGGEQY
-	15	TRBJ2-3	TRBV9	ASSGFPRESPPDTQY
-	11	TRBJ1-6	TRBV2	ASSGDYNSPLH
once	16	TRBJ2-5	TRBV4-3	ASSQDRGLAGYQETQY
-	15	TRBJ2-3	TRBV27	ASSFTSGGLGTDTQY
-	13	TRBJ2-2	TRBV9	ARVGTGVRVGELF
once	14	TRBJ1-2	TRBV29-1	SVEGQGLEGGYGYT
-	14	TRBJ1-6	TRBV5-4	ASSLAYGGRNSPLH
-	12	TRBJ2-7	TRBV2	ASRLAFASYEQY
-	12	TRBJ1-6	TRBV25-1	ASSTGTNNSPLH
-	13	TRBJ2-7	TRBV6-6	ASSYSGTDTYEQY
-	11	TRBJ1-1	TRBV4-1	ASSQAGATEAF
once	10	TRBJ1-1	TRBV5-4	ASSSRSTEAF
-	9	TRBJ1-1	TRBV20-1	SASRGTEAF
-	18	TRBJ2-1	TRBV9	ASSVVEGGTIKSPYNEQF
-	11	TRBJ2-7	TRBV30	ARRDRGFYEQY
-	13	TRBJ1-1	TRBV7-2	ASSLTGGFGTEAF
-	12	TRBJ2-1	TRBV7-3	ASSRTSGMNEQF